This T cell receptor beta chain was captured by sequencing in a study of blood T cells in healthy people across ages. The second PCR ran about 6 to 12 cycles with a sample-barcoded 5' primer and J-beta primers. TCRdb reprocessed the 5' RACE reads with MiXCR, giving one entry per CDR3 protein. The table has roughly 1,100,000 distinct CDR3 sequences, roughly a quarter seen once. Each donor supplied approximately 10 milliliters of peripheral blood. This clonotype has more than one count but fewer than ten. The data were also submitted as part of a second study, on T cells of mothers and their children.

Sequencing used blood. This receptor was obtained from a girl aged 2-10 years in good health.

The CDR3 DNA reads TGTGCCAGCAGCCCAGACCCGCCCCGGGGGACCAATGAGCAGTTCTTC. Protein product: CASSPDPPRGTNEQFF. The V call is TRBV28, the J call TRBJ2-5, with a weak D call TRBD2 (6 bases). The J call is doubtful: the DNA matches TRBJ2-1 better. Germline V gene lookup returns CDR1 MDHEN and CDR2 SYDVKM. The length of the CDR3 is 16 residues.